The rows below give T cell receptor beta chains drawn from one sample of a study of neurological immune-mediated disorders. A single record per CDR3 protein comes from TCRdb applying MiXCR to the 5' RACE reads. Of some 49,000 distinct CDR3 sequences listed, 10% to 15% were seen once; the top ten hold 4.5%. Sequencing was performed on PBMCs. All receptors derive from a male donor with HTLV-1-associated myelopathy (HAM/TSP). The CDR3 runs from the conserved cysteine through the conserved F or W. The D gene is left open where the match is weak. Not all rows give a size; the values are once, few, many and, for expanded clones, a class.

clone_size d_call j_call v_call cdr3_aa cdr3_nt
many . TRBJ1-5 TRBV20-1 CSARDRFGTNQPQHF TGCAGTGCTAGAGATAGGTTCGGAACCAATCAGCCCCAGCATTTT
many TRBD1 TRBJ1-2 TRBV29-1 CSVPDRVESGYTF TGCAGCGTTCCCGACAGGGTTGAAAGTGGCTACACCTTC
many . TRBJ1-5 TRBV12-3/TRBV12-4 CASSPDLNQPQHF TGTGCCAGCAGCCCGGACCTCAATCAGCCCCAGCATTTT
many TRBD1 TRBJ1-1 TRBV4-3 CASSQDWTGVNTEAFF TGCGCCAGCAGCCAAGATTGGACAGGGGTAAACACTGAAGCTTTCTTT
many . TRBJ2-2 TRBV5-1 CASSSDAGELFF TGCGCCAGCAGCTCGGACGCCGGGGAGCTGTTTTTT
many . TRBJ2-1 TRBV29-1 CSVVPLGNEQFF TGCAGCGTTGTCCCCTTAGGCAATGAGCAGTTCTTC
many . TRBJ2-5 TRBV20-1 CSAHRRVLQETQYF TGCAGTGCCCATCGGAGGGTCCTCCAAGAGACCCAGTACTTC
. . TRBJ2-6 TRBV27 CASTMGAVANVLTF TGTGCCAGCACTATGGGGGCTGTGGCCAACGTCCTGACTTTC
many . TRBJ1-1 TRBV7-2 CASSLVGRNTEAFF TGTGCCAGCAGCTTAGTAGGGCGGAACACTGAAGCTTTCTTT
many TRBD1 TRBJ2-3 TRBV30 CAYLTGGADTQYF TGTGCCTACTTGACAGGGGGAGCAGATACGCAGTATTTT
many . TRBJ1-2 TRBV7-9 CASSLDGYGYTF TGTGCCAGCAGCTTAGATGGGTATGGCTACACCTTC
many . TRBJ2-3 TRBV20-1 CSADGGVGSFTDTQYF TGCAGTGCCGACGGGGGAGTGGGGAGTTTCACAGATACGCAGTATTTT
many . TRBJ2-1 TRBV20-1 CSGARRGPLNEQFF TGCAGTGGGGCGAGGCGGGGGCCTCTCAATGAGCAGTTCTTC
many . TRBJ2-1 TRBV20-1 CSASRNEQFF TGCAGTGCTAGTAGGAATGAGCAGTTCTTC
. . TRBJ2-1 TRBV12-3/TRBV12-4 CASSSTGYRADYNEQLF TGTGCCAGCAGCTCGACGGGGTACAGGGCGGACTACAATGAGCAGTTATTC
. . TRBJ1-2 TRBV6-1 CASSEGEGLAYYGYTF TGTGCCAGCAGTGAAGGAGAGGGACTGGCTTACTATGGCTACACCTTC
. . TRBJ1-4 TRBV29-1 CSVMKRGRGGKLFF TGCAGCGTTATGAAAAGGGGGAGGGGAGGAAAACTGTTTTTT
many . TRBJ2-7 TRBV5-1 CASSFRDTYEQYF TGCGCCAGCAGCTTCAGGGACACCTACGAGCAGTACTTC
many TRBD1 TRBJ1-1 TRBV10-3 CAISNQTGVFF TGTGCCATCAGTAACCAAACAGGGGTTTTCTTT
many . TRBJ1-5 TRBV5-1 CASSLEGSNQPQHF TGCGCCAGCAGCTTGGAAGGGAGCAATCAGCCCCAGCATTTT
many . TRBJ2-3 TRBV7-2 CASSSDPTGIGTDTQYF TGTGCCAGCAGCTCCGACCCAACAGGGATCGGCACAGATACGCAGTATTTT
many . TRBJ2-1 TRBV6-5 CASSYSRDPVNEQFF TGTGCCAGCAGTTACTCCAGGGACCCCGTCAATGAGCAGTTCTTC